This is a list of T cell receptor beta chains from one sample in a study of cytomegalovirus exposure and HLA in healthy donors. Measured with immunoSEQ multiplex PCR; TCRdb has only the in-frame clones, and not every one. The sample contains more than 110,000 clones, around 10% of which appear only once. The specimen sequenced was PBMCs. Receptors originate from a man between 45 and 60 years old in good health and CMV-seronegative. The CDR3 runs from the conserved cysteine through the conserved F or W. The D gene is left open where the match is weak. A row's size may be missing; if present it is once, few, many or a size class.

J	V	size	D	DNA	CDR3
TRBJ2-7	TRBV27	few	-	TGTGCCAGCAGTTTATCGCACAGGGTGAGCGAGCAGTACTTC	CASSLSHRVSEQYF
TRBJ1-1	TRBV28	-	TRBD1	TGTGCCAGCAGTTCCGGACAGGGAGGGGTCACTGAAGCTTTCTTT	CASSSGQGGVTEAFF
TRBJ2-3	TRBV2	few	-	TGTGCCAGCAGACCCCAAGGCGGAACTAGCACAGATACGCAGTATTTT	CASRPQGGTSTDTQYF
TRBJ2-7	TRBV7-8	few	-	TGTGCCAGCAGCTTAGGAGGGCCGGCGTACGAGCAGTACTTC	CASSLGGPAYEQYF
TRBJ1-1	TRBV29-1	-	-	TGCAGCGTTGAAGATCCTAGATCCACAGGAGCTTTCTTT	CSVEDPRSTGAFF
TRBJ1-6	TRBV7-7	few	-	TGTGCTAGCAGCTTAGGAGGGATCCAGGCCCCCCATAATTCACCCCTCCACTTT	CASSLGGIQAPHNSPLHF
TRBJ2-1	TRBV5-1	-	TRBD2	TGCGCCAGCAGCGTACTAGCGGGAGATATCAATGAGCAGTTCTTC	CASSVLAGDINEQFF
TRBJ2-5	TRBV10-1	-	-	TGCGCCAGCAGTGAGTCGAGCGGGTCGGGGACCCAGTACTTC	CASSESSGSGTQYF
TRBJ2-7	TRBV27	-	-	TGTGCCAGCAGTTTATCGACCTTAGGGACTGTGGCGTACGAGCAGTACTTC	CASSLSTLGTVAYEQYF
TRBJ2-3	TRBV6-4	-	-	TGTGCCAGCAGTGCCTCAGCGGATAGCACAGATACGCAGTATTTT	CASSASADSTDTQYF
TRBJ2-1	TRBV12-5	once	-	TGTGCTAGTGGTTTGGAGTCGGGGAGGGAGCAGTTCTTC	CASGLESGREQFF
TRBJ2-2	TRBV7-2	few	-	TGTGCCAGCAGCACAGATGCCAGGGGCTTGGGGGAGCTGTTTTTT	CASSTDARGLGELFF
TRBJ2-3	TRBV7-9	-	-	TGTGCCAGCAAACTAGCTTTTGGCACAGATACGCAGTATTTT	CASKLAFGTDTQYF
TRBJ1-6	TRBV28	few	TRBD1	TGTGCCACCTATCGACAGGGGGATTATTCACCCCTCCACTTT	CATYRQGDYSPLHF
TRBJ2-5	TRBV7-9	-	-	TGTGCCAGCAGCCTCGGACAGCTGTACCAAGAGACCCAGTACTTC	CASSLGQLYQETQYF
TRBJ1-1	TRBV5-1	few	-	TGCGCCAGCAACGAACAGGGGAACACTGAAGCTTTCTTT	CASNEQGNTEAFF
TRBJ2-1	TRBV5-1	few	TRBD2	TGCGCCAGCAGGGGTGGACTAGCGGGGGGGACTGAGCAGTTCTTC	CASRGGLAGGTEQFF
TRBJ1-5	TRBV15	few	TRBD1	TGTGCCACCAGCAGGGGACAGGCCCTCTCGGGCAATCAGCCCCAGCATTTT	CATSRGQALSGNQPQHF
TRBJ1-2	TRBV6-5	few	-	TGTGCCAGCAGTTACTTCGGGAGGCGGGGAAGCTATGGCTACACCTTC	CASSYFGRRGSYGYTF
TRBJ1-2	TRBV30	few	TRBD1	TGTGCCTGGAGTGCGGGACAGGGCTTACTCTATGGCTACACCTTC	CAWSAGQGLLYGYTF
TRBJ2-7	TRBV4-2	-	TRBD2	TGTGCCAGCAGCCTACTAGCGGGAGGGGACGAGCAGTACTTC	CASSLLAGGDEQYF
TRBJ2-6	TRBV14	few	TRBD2	TGTGCCAGCAGCCACAATGGTTGGGAGGGGGTCCTGACTTTC	CASSHNGWEGVLTF
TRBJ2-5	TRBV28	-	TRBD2	TGTGCCAGCCTATCCTCAGCGGGAGGAGGAGAGACCCAGTACTTC	CASLSSAGGGETQYF
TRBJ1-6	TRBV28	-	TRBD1	TGTGCCAGCAGGGGACAGGGGAATAATTCACCCCTCCACTTT	CASRGQGNNSPLHF
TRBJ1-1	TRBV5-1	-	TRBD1	TGCGCCAGCGGCCCGACAGGGGGAGGAACTGAAGCTTTCTTT	CASGPTGGGTEAFF
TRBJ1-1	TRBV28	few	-	TGTGCCAGCGGCCGAGTTGAGGGTGGGTCTGAAGCTTTCTTT	CASGRVEGGSEAFF
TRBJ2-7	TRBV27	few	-	TGTGCCAGCAAACAGTCGACAGGTTCCTACGAGCAGTACTTC	CASKQSTGSYEQYF
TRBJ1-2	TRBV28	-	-	TGTGCCAGCAGTTCCCTCTGGGGGGATTCCGACTATGGCTACACCTTC	CASSSLWGDSDYGYTF
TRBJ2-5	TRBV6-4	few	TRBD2	TGTGCCAGCAGTAGACTTGCGGGAGGAATAGAGACCCAGTACTTC	CASSRLAGGIETQYF
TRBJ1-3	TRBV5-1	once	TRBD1	TGCGCCAGCAGCTTGGCCGGGACAGGGGGCTCTGGAAACACCATATATTTT	CASSLAGTGGSGNTIYF
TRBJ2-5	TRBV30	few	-	TGTGCCTGGAGGTCACGGGAACAAGAGACCCAGTACTTC	CAWRSREQETQYF
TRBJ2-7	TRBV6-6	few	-	TGTGCCAGCAGTTACCCCACGGCAGGGCGAGAGCAGTACTTC	CASSYPTAGREQYF
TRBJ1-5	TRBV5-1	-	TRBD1	TGCGCCAGCAGCTTGGGGCAGGGGGCAGGTCAGCCCCAGCATTTT	CASSLGQGAGQPQHF
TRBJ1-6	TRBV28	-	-	TGTGCCAGCGCCGAGTATAATTCACCCCTCCACTTT	CASAEYNSPLHF
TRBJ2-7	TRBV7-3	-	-	TGTGCCAGCAGCTTAATCGGCAGGGATCACGAGCAGTACTTC	CASSLIGRDHEQYF
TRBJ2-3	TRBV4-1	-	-	TGCGCCAGCAGCCAAGTGCTAGCGCCGGGCACAGATACGCAGTATTTT	CASSQVLAPGTDTQYF
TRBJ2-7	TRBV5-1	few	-	TGCGCCAGCAGCTTTCAGGGGTCGACGGAGGAGCAGTACTTC	CASSFQGSTEEQYF
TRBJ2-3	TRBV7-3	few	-	TGTGCCAGCAGCCCGCAAGGGGCAGATACGCAGTATTTT	CASSPQGADTQYF
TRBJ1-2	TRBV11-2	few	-	TGTGCCAGCAGCTCGTCACTAAACTATGGCTACACCTTC	CASSSSLNYGYTF
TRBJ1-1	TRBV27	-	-	TGTGCCAGCAGTTTTTCCCAGGGTGAAGCTTTCTTT	CASSFSQGEAFF
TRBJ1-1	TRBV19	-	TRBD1	TGTGCCAGTAGTATAGGTCAGGGGGTAATGAACACTGAAGCTTTCTTT	CASSIGQGVMNTEAFF
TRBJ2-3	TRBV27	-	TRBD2	TGTGCCAGCAGTTGGCGGACTAGCGGGGGGTCTGATACGCAGTATTTT	CASSWRTSGGSDTQYF
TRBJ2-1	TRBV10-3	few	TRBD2	TGTGCCATCAGTGAGTCCTTGGCGGGAGGGGGCAATGAGCAGTTCTTC	CAISESLAGGGNEQFF
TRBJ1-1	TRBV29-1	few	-	TGCGGCGTTGAAAGGGGAACTGAAGCTTTCTTT	CGVERGTEAFF
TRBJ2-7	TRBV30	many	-	TGTGCCTGGAGTACAGTTTACGAGCAGTACTTC	CAWSTVYEQYF
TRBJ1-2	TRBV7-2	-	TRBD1	TGTGCCAGCAGCCCCGAGGCAGCCAGGGGGAATTACTATGGCTACACCTTC	CASSPEAARGNYYGYTF
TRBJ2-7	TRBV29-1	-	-	TGCAGCGTTGAAGATTCCAGTCGGACGGGAGAAATTCTCGAGCAGTACTTC	CSVEDSSRTGEILEQYF
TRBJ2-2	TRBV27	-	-	TGTGCCAGCAGCATGTTTTGGACAAGAAACACCGGGGAGCTGTTTTTT	CASSMFWTRNTGELFF
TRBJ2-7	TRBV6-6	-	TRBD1	TGTGCCAGCAGTTACGGACAGGGGGCCGACGAGCAGTACTTC	CASSYGQGADEQYF
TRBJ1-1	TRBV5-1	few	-	TGCGCCAGCAGCCCTGGGGCAGGGGAAATGAGGGGCACTGAAGCTTTCTTT	CASSPGAGEMRGTEAFF
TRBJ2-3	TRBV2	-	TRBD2	TGTGCCAGCAGAGGACTAGCGAGTAGCACAGATGCGCAGTATTTT	CASRGLASSTDAQYF
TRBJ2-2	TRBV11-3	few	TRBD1	TGTGCCAGCAGCTTGACAGGGGACTACACCGGGGAGCTGTTTTTT	CASSLTGDYTGELFF
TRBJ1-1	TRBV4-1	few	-	TGCGCCAGCAGCCAAGACGGTCCGAAAGCTTTCTTT	CASSQDGPKAFF
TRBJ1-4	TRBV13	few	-	TGTGCCAGCAGCTCGATCTCGGACAGCGTTCAGGAACTGTTTTTT	CASSSISDSVQELFF
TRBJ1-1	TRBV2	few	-	TGTGCCAGCAGTGACGCGAATACTGAAGCTTTCTTT	CASSDANTEAFF
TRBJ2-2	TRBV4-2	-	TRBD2	TGTGCCAGCAGTCGTCGACTAGCGGGGGAGCCCGGGGAGCTGTTTTTT	CASSRRLAGEPGELFF
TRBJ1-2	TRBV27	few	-	TGTGCCAGCAGTTCCCTCGGTCCGGGCTATGGCTACACCTTC	CASSSLGPGYGYTF
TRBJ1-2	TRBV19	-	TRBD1	TGTGCCAGCGACCCCGGGACAGGGCTACATGGCTACACCTTC	CASDPGTGLHGYTF